This T cell receptor beta chain was documented in a study of naive and memory T cell subsets. The CDR3 sequence is 14 residues long. The ends were cut back, 3 bases at V and 5 bases at J, with 12 bases in the middle. CDR1 MDHEN and CDR2 SYDVKM come from the germline V gene. Treatment described: skin biopsy from PPD injection site in Mantoux-positive individual. Unsorted total RNA, about 1 to 1000 ng, was DNase treated before reverse transcription. The library had UMIs added by 3' ligation of an oligonucleotide to TCR cDNA. As regards this clonotype: What it binds is not known.

Regarding the study as a whole: The RNA method is potentially sensitive to activation and differentiation changes. Higher TCR numbers at tuberculin sites reflect T cell infiltration, per interpretation.

Blood and skin TCR RNA was reverse transcribed with alpha and beta constant primers. MiXCR, run by TCRdb on the UMI-ligation and nested PCR reads, gives a single entry per CDR3 protein. The table includes under 20,000 distinct CDR3 sequences, less than 9.5% detected once. This clonotype was sampled from an adult in good health. Sequencing was performed on skin, taken from a tuberculin skin test site. The V and J genes are TRBV28 and TRBJ2-3; D ambiguous. CDR3 loop: CASSFLAGVDTQYF. The CDR3 DNA sequence: TGTGCCAGCAGTTTTTTAGCTGGGGTAGATACGCAGTATTTT.